This T cell receptor (beta chain) was identified during a study of T cells in tuberculosis. Study at large: A South African cohort included IGRA-negative adolescents, latently infected IGRA-positive adolescents and adults with active tuberculosis.

Each donor contributed about 100,000 T cells on average, unsorted. As regards this clone: The antigen is not known.

This table comes from immunoSEQ multiplex PCR, and its TCRdb copy is limited to in-frame clones, with some not included. The sample consists of under 25,000 clones, around 97% of them appearing once. Study-level points and caveats: Active tuberculosis patients had shorter CDR3-alpha; the beta difference was nonsignificant. Classification accuracy was 80% to 90% (AUROC roughly 0.88) with the GMM-specific repertoire.

The germline V gene encodes CDR1 SGHTA and CDR2 FQGNSA. Trimming removed 5 bases at V and 5 bases at J, with 10 bases between. This CDR3 is 13 amino acids long. This sequence joins TRBV7-2 and TRBJ2-4; tentatively, D is TRBD2 (5 bases). The specimen sequenced was PBMCs. The sequence was obtained from a donor aged 10 to 29 with latent tuberculosis or without tuberculosis infection. The CDR3 sequence: CASSPDGENIQYF. The CDR3 nucleotides read TGTGCCAGCAGCCCAGACGGGGAAAACATTCAGTACTTC.